This T cell receptor beta chain was documented in a study of memory CD4+ T cells and cytomegalovirus serostatus. Study details: This sample comes from healthy Belgian adults, eight to ten CMV seropositive, approximately 25 seronegative.

The sort gate was single viable CD3+CD4+CD8-CD45RO+ cells for memory CD4+ T cells. The table came from immunoSEQ multiplex PCR; TCRdb's copy has only in-frame clones and leaves some out. This sample has tens of thousands of clones, with about 80% found just once. The CDR3 has 13 amino acids. Germline assignment: CDR1 SGHVS and CDR2 FQNEAQ. Trimming stripped 1 base from V and 3 bases from J, with 4 bases between. The source is an adult in good health and CMV-seronegative. The rearrangement uses TRBV7-8 and TRBJ1-5; D remains unclear. The sequencing input was memory CD4+ T cells from blood. The CDR3 loop is CASSLGVNQPQHF. CDR3 DNA sequence: TGTGCCAGCAGCTTAGGAGTCAATCAGCCCCAGCATTTT.